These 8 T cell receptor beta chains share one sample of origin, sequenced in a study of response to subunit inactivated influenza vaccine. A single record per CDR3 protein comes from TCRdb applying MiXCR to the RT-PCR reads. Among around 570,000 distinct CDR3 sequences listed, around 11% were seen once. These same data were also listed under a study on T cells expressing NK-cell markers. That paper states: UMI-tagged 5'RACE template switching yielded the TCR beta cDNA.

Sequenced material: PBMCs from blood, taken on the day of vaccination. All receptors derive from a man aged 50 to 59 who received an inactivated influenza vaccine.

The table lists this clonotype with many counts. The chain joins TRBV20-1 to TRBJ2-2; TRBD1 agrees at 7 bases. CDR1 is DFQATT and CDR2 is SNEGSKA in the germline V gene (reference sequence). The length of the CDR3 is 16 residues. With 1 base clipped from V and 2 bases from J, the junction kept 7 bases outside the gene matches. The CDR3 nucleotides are TGCAGTGCTAGAGCCCGAAGGACAGGAAACACCGGGGAGCTGTTTTTT. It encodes CSARARRTGNTGELFF.

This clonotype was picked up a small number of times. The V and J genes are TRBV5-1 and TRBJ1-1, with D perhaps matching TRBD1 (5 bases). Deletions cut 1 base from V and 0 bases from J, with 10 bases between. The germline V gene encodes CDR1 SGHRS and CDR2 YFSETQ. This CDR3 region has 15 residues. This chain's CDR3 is CASSLSPGVNTEAFF. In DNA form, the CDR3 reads TGCGCCAGCAGCTTGAGTCCGGGGGTGAACACTGAAGCTTTCTTT.

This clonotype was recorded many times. The chain's CDR3 is CSSRLQGRETEAFF. In DNA, the CDR3 is TGCAGCTCCCGCCTACAGGGTCGGGAGACTGAAGCTTTCTTT. This chain uses TRBV29-1 with TRBJ1-1, with a tentative D call TRBD1 (6 bases). This CDR3 has 14 residues. Germline CDR1 reads SQVTM; CDR2 reads ANQGSEA. V shed 8 bases and J shed 5 bases, with 21 bases lying between them. Based on the CDR3 plus reference TRBV29-1 and TRBJ1-1, the full variable domain is SAVISQKPSRDICQRGTSLTIQCQVDSQVTMMFWYRQQPGQSLTLIATANQGSEATYESGFVIDKFPISRPNLTFSTLTVSNMSPEDSSIYLCSSRLQGRETEAFFGQGTRLTVV.

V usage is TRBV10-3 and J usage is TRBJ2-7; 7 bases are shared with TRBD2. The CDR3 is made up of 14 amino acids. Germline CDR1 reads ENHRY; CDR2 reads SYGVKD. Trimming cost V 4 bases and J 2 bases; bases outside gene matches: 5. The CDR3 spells CAISGASGAYEQYF. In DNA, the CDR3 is TGTGCCATCAGTGGAGCTAGCGGTGCCTACGAGCAGTACTTC.

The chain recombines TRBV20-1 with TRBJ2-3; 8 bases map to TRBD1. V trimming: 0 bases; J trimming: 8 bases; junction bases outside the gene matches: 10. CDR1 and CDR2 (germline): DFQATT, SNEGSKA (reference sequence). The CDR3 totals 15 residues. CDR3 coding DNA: TGCAGTGCTAGAGAAACCGGGACAGGACTGGGTACGCAGTATTTT. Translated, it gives CSARETGTGLGTQYF.

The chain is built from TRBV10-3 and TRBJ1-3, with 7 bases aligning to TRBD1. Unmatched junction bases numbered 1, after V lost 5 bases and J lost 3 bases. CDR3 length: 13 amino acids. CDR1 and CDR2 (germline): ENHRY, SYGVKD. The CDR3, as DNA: TGTGCCATCAGTACAGGGGTTGGAAACACCATATATTTT. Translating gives CAISTGVGNTIYF.

Here the CDR3 reads CSATPAAGGNYNEQFF. The CDR3, as DNA: TGCAGTGCCACCCCGGCGGCGGGGGGCAACTACAATGAGCAGTTCTTC. The chain carries TRBV20-1 and TRBJ2-1, with 8 bases that match TRBD2. CDR1 DFQATT and CDR2 SNEGSKA come from the germline V gene (reference sequence). V lost 6 bases to trimming and J lost 3 bases; unmatched junction nucleotides: 13. The CDR3 extends over 16 amino acids.

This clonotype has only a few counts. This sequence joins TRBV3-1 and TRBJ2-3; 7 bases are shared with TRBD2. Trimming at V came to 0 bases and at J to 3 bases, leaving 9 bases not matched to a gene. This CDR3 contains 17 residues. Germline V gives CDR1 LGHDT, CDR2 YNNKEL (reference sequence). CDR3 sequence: CASSQDRWQGGTDTQYF. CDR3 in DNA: TGTGCCAGCAGCCAAGATCGGTGGCAGGGAGGGACAGATACGCAGTATTTT.